This T cell receptor beta chain was documented in a study of T cells in Graves' hyperthyroidism and ophthalmopathy (dated by TCRdb to the late 2010s). Background on the whole study: Peripheral blood samples were taken at the time of initial diagnosis, prior to any treatment. After sampling, hyperthyroidism patients received methimazole starting at 30 mg daily, and ophthalmopathy patients received high-dose intravenous methylprednisolone. To identify distinguishing TCR V-J signatures, a discovery cohort of some 99 patients was used, comprising 40 to 45 with Graves' ophthalmopathy and roughly 60 with stable Graves' hyperthyroidism. Prospective prediction of ophthalmopathy was tested in an independent validation cohort consisting of roughly 20 hyperthyroidism patients and some 17 patients who later progressed to ophthalmopathy. TCR Vbeta CDR3 sequencing of 130 to 150 peripheral blood samples (43 ophthalmopathy, over 70 hyperthyroidism and roughly 17 progressor patients) is reported in the paper. The roughly 100 discovery patients were randomly split 7:3 into training and test sets. The study also compared thyroid tissue and blood T-cell repertoires from over 5 Graves' hyperthyroidism patients. The full study reports these points: No statistical method was used to set the sample size in advance, and investigators knew the group allocation. A model built on a 13 V-J signature distinguished ophthalmopathy from stable hyperthyroidism, reaching 87.88% sensitivity and approximately 83% specificity in cross-validation and 80%/75% in testing. In validation, the model predicted progression to ophthalmopathy a median of around six months before onset, with approximately 70% sensitivity and nearly 75% specificity. Most expanded thyroid clonotypes (frequency above 0.001) were also found in blood, which suggests that blood repertoires may mirror thyroid immune responses.

TCR beta CDR3 regions were amplified from RNA transcripts. A first-round RT-PCR of the TCR CDR3 used the HTBI primer set with the Qiagen OneStep RT-PCR kit. Libraries were constructed in a second round of multiplex PCR, after which size selection and purification were performed. Libraries were sequenced paired-end with 100 bp reads on an Illumina HiSeq2000. On the authors' methods: SOAPnuke was used to process the raw data, with reads discarded if the reads contained adapters or uncalled bases, had a mean Phred below 15, or lacked an exact constant-primer or identifier match. High-quality paired reads were merged with COPE v1.2.5, and unique nucleotide sequences were defined as clonotypes. MiTCR v1.1 was used to align the clonotypes against IMGT TRBV, TRBD and TRBJ reference segments. Only V-J combinations with frequency above 0.0001, covering about 99% of repertoires, were analysed. The TCS score was defined as F50 (clonal expansion) divided by E x V (chaos), with BLOSUM62-based TCRdist calculated between CDR3 peptides within each V-J. Welch's t-statistics and random forest reduced around 520 V-J features to under 15, which were used in a naive Bayes classifier (R e1071). TCRdb trimmed public reads at Q25 via fastp, called clones via MiXCR and kept in-frame beta chains. CDR3 protein sequences are deduplicated, and each keeps its most common genes and DNA. The V and J calls shown here were made by TCRdb, not taken from the authors' results. Across this sample there are around 300,000 distinct CDR3 sequences, with around 13% seen only once. The leading ten clones occupy 7.9% of the sample.

Stable Graves' hyperthyroidism was defined as no progression to ophthalmopathy during 18 months of follow-up. The hyperthyroidism patients were between 18 and 65 years old and newly diagnosed, with a disease duration of less than 2 months. Exclusion was applied to patients with uncontrolled infections, other autoimmune diseases, pregnancy or lactation. Diagnoses were based on clinical symptoms, serum thyroxine and TRAb, thyroid ultrasound and orbital computed tomography. PBMCs were isolated from 8 to 10 ml of fresh peripheral blood by Ficoll-Paque density gradient centrifugation. Total RNA was extracted using Trizol reagent, and RNA quality was assessed on an Agilent 2100 Bioanalyzer. This clonotype was detected many times. Its antigen remains undetermined. The record has no base qualities; no much larger clone is one base away. The clonotype originates from a woman aged 40-49 years with Graves' hyperthyroidism. The sample consisted of blood.

The encoded CDR3 is CAISETNEQFF. DNA sequence: TGTGCCATCAGTGAAACCAATGAGCAGTTCTTC. This chain is built from TRBV10-3 and TRBJ2-1; the D gene identity is not certain. Via the germline V gene, CDR1 is ENHRY and CDR2 SYGVKD. The CDR3 holds 11 amino acids from the cysteine to the phenylalanine. Only the CDR3 DNA is retained, 33 bases long and in frame from the first base. The V end loses 3 bases and the J end loses 6 bases, and a stretch of 3 bases separates them.